The 7 T cell receptor beta chains presented below share a single source sample, sequenced in a study of blood T cell repertoires in COVID-19. Profiling relied on immunoSEQ multiplex PCR, and the TCRdb table lists in-frame clones only, not all of them. The table shows about 89,000 clones, with 72% occurring only once. The sequenced material came from peripheral blood. These receptors originate from a woman aged 80 or over with acute or convalescent COVID-19.

J is TRBJ2-5 and V is TRBV18, with D uncertain. Trimming took off 3 bases at V and 4 bases at J, with 9 bases between the two ends. This CDR3 region has 13 residues. CDR1 and CDR2 from the germline V gene are KGHSH and LQKENI. The CDR3 is CASSPGTTETQYF. The DNA of the CDR3 is TGTGCCAGCTCACCGGGCACAACAGAGACCCAGTACTTC.

V is TRBV5-1 and J is TRBJ2-5; TRBD2 agrees at 12 bases. The CDR3 is 15 amino acids. Germline values: CDR1 SGHRS, CDR2 YFSETQ. V was clipped by 5 bases and J by 4 bases; unmatched bases: 6. The CDR3 DNA reads TGCGCCAGCAGGACTAGCGGGGGTTCTGGAGAGACCCAGTACTTC. It is translated as CASRTSGGSGETQYF. The full variable domain, in which reference TRBV5-1 and TRBJ2-5 provide the parts outside the CDR3, is KAGVTQTPRYLIKTRGQQVTLSCSPISGHRSVSWYQQTPGQGLQFLFEYFSETQRNKGNFPGRFSGRQFSNSRSEMNVSTLELGDSALYLCASRTSGGSGETQYFGPGTRLLVL.

This clone was detected only a few times. The V gene is TRBV2, the J gene TRBJ2-5, with TRBD2 matching over 16 bases. V gave up 8 bases and J gave up 5 bases; unmatched junction bases: 11. CDR1 is SNHLY and CDR2 is FYNNEI in the germline V gene. There are 17 residues in the CDR3. In DNA, the CDR3 is TGTGCCAGCTTCCCCGGGACTAGCGGGGGGGTCCGGGAGACCCAGTACTTC. It codes for CASFPGTSGGVRETQYF.

A few counts support this clone. V is TRBV24-1 and J is TRBJ2-5; 7 positions match TRBD2. Germline CDR1 and CDR2: KGHDR and SFDVKD. J was trimmed by 3 bases and V by 4 bases; bases with no gene match: 7. The CDR3 is 15 residues long. The CDR3 bases are TGTGCCACCAGTGAACACGGGACTACTAAAGAGACCCAGTACTTC. This codes for CATSEHGTTKETQYF.

The CDR3 here is CASSSRQGRGSEQYF. CDR3 nucleotides: TGCGCCAGCAGCTCAAGACAGGGGAGGGGGAGCGAGCAGTACTTC. The chain has TRBV5-1 and TRBJ2-7, with D possibly TRBD1 on 8 matching bases. The germline gives CDR1 SGHRS, CDR2 YFSETQ. The germline V and J ends were trimmed by 3 bases and 6 bases, with 19 bases remaining between them. This CDR3 spans 15 amino acids.

This rearrangement joins TRBV2 to TRBJ2-7, with 7 bases fitting TRBD1. The length of the CDR3 is 11 residues. V shed 8 bases and J 4 bases; nucleotides not matched to a gene: 2. Germline values: CDR1 SNHLY, CDR2 FYNNEI. CDR3: CASVQGYEQYF. As DNA, the CDR3 is TGTGCCAGCGTACAGGGGTACGAGCAGTACTTC.

The rearrangement joins TRBV7-2 to TRBJ1-2; TRBD1 aligns across 10 bases. Germline V gene lookup returns CDR1 SGHTA and CDR2 FQGNSA. CDR3 length: 15 amino acids. V lost 4 bases, J lost 6 bases, and 8 bases stayed unmatched. CDR3 sequence: CASSSPDRGSDGYTF. CDR3 coding DNA: TGTGCCAGCAGCTCACCGGACAGGGGGTCGGATGGCTACACCTTC.